This T cell receptor (beta chain) was found in a study of STAT3 mutations in large granular lymphocyte leukemia. Findings of the study overall: Every T-cell large granular lymphocyte leukemia patient had at least one immunodominant TCR beta clonotype. Clonal expansion was inferred from other time points because no sample existed at each clone's first appearance. In some patients, a small highly pathogenic clone possibly went undetected. All newly emerging clones after therapy were STAT3 wild type.

Data came from immunoSEQ multiplex PCR; TCRdb stores just in-frame clones and leaves some out. The sample has about 42,000 clones, about 81% seen once. On this clone itself: Its antigen remains unidentified.

The length of the CDR3 is 15 residues. Germline loops: CDR1 MNHEY, CDR2 SVGAGI. V shed 6 bases and J 5 bases; nucleotides not matched to a gene: 11. Sample: PBMCs. This chain joins TRBV6-5 and TRBJ2-5; 8 positions match TRBD2. The source is a human donor with T large granular lymphocyte leukemia. Some clones in this sample may be carry-over from other donors' samples. Here the CDR3 DNA reads TGTGCCAGCAGCCCCGGGGGGGCGGGCGGCGAGACCCAGTACTTC. Its translation is CASSPGGAGGETQYF.